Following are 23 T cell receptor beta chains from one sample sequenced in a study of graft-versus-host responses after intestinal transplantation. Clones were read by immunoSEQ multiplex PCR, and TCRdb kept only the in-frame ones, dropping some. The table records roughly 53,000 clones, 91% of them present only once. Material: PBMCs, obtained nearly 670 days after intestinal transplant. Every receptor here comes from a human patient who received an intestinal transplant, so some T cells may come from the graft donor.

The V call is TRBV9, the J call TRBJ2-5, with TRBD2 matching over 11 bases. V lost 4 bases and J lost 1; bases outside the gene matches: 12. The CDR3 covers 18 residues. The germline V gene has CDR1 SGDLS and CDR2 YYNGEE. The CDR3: CASSPTLRLAGPQETQYF. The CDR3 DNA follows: TGTGCCAGCAGCCCAACCCTCCGACTAGCGGGACCCCAAGAGACCCAGTACTTC.

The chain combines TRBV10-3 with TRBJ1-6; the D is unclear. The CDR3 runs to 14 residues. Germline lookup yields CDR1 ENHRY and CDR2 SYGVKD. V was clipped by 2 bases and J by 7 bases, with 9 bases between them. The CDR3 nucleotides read TGTGCCATCAGTGAGGCCCAGGCCAATTCACCCCTCCACTTT. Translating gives CAISEAQANSPLHF.

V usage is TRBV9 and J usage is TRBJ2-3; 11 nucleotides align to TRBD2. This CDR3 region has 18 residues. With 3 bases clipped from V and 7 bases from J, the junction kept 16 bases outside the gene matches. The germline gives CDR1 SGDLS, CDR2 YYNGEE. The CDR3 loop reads CASSAKPSGGLGWYTQYF. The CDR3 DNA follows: TGTGCCAGCAGCGCGAAACCTAGCGGGGGGCTGGGCTGGTATACGCAGTATTTT.

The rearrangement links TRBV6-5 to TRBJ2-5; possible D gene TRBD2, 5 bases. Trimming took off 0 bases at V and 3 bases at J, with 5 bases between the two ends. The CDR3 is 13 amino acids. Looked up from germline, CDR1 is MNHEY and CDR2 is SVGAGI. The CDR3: CASSYSGEETQYF. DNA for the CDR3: TGTGCCAGCAGTTACTCCGGGGAAGAGACCCAGTACTTC.

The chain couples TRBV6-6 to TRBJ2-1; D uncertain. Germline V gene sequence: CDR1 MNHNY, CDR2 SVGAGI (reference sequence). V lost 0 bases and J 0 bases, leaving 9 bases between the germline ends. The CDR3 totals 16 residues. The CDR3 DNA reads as TGTGCCAGCAGTTACTCGGGCTGGAGCTCCTACAATGAGCAGTTCTTC. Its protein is CASSYSGWSSYNEQFF.

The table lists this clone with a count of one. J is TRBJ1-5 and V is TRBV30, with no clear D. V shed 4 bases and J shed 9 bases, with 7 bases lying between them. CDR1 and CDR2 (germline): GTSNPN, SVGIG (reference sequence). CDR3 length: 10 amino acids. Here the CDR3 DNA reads TGTGCCTGGACGGCGGGGCCCCAGCATTTT. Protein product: CAWTAGPQHF.

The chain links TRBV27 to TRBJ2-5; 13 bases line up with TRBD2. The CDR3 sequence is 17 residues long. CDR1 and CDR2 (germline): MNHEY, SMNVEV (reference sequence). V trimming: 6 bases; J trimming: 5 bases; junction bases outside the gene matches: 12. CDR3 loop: CASRKLAGGPRVETQYF. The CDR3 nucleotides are TGTGCCAGCAGGAAACTAGCGGGGGGGCCGAGGGTTGAGACCCAGTACTTC.

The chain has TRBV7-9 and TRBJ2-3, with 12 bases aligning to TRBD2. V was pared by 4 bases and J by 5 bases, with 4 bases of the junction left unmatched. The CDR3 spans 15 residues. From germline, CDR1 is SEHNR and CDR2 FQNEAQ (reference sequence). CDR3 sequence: CASSSTSGGQDTQYF. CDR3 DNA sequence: TGTGCCAGCAGCTCCACTAGCGGGGGGCAAGATACGCAGTATTTT.

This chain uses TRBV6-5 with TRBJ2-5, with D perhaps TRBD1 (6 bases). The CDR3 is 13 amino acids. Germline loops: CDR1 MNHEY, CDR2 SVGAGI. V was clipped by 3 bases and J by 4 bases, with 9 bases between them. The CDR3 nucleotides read TGTGCCAGCAGTTATGGGGGCACAGAGACCCAGTACTTC. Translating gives CASSYGGTETQYF.

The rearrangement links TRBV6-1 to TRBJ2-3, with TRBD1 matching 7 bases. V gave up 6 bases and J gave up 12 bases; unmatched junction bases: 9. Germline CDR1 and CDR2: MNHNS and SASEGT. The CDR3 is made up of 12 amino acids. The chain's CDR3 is CASRRPGQTQYF. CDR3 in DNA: TGTGCCAGCAGGAGACCGGGACAGACCCAGTATTTT.

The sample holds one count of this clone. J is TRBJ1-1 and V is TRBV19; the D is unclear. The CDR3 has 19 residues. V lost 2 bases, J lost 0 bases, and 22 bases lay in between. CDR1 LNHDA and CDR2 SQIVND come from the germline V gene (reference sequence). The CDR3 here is CASSILGTPLGVMNTEAFF. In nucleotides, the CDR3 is TGTGCCAGTAGTATATTGGGTACACCCCTCGGAGTCATGAACACTGAAGCTTTCTTT.

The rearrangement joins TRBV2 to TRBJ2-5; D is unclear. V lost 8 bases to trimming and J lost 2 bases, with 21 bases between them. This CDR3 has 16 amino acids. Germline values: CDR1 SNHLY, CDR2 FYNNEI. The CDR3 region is CASRKPLGPLQETQYF. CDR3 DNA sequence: TGTGCCAGCCGTAAGCCCCTAGGACCACTGCAAGAGACCCAGTACTTC.

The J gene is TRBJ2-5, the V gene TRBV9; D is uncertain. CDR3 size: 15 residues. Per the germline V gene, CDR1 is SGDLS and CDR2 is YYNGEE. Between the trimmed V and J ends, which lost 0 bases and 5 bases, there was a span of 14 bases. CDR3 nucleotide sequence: TGTGCCAGCAGCGTAGGTCGACTCGGTCAGGAGACCCAGTACTTC. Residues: CASSVGRLGQETQYF. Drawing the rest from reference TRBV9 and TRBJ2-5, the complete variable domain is DSGVTQTPKHLITATGQRVTLRCSPRSGDLSVYWYQQSLDQGLQFLIQYYNGEERAKGNILERFSAQQFPDLHSELNLSSLELGDSALYFCASSVGRLGQETQYFGPGTRLLVL.

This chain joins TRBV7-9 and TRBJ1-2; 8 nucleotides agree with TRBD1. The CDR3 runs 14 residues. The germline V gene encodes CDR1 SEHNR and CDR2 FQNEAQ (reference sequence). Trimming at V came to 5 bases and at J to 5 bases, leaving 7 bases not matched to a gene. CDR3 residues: CASSLDRGNYGYTF. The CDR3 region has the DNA TGTGCCAGCAGCCTCGACAGGGGAAATTATGGCTACACCTTC.

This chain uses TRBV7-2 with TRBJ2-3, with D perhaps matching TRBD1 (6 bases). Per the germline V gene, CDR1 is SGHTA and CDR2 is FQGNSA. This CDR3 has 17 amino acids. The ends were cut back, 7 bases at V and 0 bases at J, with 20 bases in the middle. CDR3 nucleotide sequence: TGTGCCAGCACCCTCATTGGGGGCGGTGCTAGCACAGATACGCAGTATTTT. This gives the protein CASTLIGGGASTDTQYF.

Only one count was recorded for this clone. CDR3 nucleotides: TGTGCCAGCAGCACTTCACCGGGGGGAACTGGGGCCAACGTCCTGACTTTC. Amino acids: CASSTSPGGTGANVLTF. V gene TRBV7-9 combines with J gene TRBJ2-6, with TRBD2 matching 7 bases. Losses at the gene ends were 5 bases for V and 2 bases for J; bases not matched to a gene: 9. The germline V gene encodes CDR1 SEHNR and CDR2 FQNEAQ (reference sequence). The CDR3 has 17 residues.

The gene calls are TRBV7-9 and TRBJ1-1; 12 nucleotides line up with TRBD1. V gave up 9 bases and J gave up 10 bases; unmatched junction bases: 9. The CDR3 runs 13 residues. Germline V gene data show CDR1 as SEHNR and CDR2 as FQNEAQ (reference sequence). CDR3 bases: TGTGCCAGTTTGAGGGGGACAGGGGGCTCAGCTTTCTTT. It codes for CASLRGTGGSAFF.

CDR3 nucleotide sequence: TGTGCCAGCAGTTTATTAGGGGGAGTAGGCTACACCTTC. Protein: CASSLLGGVGYTF. The chain carries TRBV28 and TRBJ1-2, with D possibly being TRBD1 (6 bases). CDR3 length: 13 amino acids. Germline V gives CDR1 MDHEN, CDR2 SYDVKM. V lost 1 base to trimming and J lost 8 bases, with 11 bases between them.

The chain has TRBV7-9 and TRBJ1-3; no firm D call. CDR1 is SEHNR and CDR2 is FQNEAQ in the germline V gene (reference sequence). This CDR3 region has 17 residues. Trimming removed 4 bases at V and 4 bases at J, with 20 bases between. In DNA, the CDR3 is TGTGCCAGCAGCTCCCGGGCTTCTACCATCTCGGGAAACACCATATATTTT. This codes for CASSSRASTISGNTIYF.

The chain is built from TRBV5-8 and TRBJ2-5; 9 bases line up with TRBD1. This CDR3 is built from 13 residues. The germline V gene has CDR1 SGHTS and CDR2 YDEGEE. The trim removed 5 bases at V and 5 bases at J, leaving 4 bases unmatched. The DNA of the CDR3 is TGTGCCAGCAGTGGGGACAGGGTTGAGACCCAGTACTTC. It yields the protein CASSGDRVETQYF. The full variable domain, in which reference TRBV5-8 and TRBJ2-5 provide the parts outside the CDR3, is EAGVTQSPTHLIKTRGQQATLRCSPISGHTSVYWYQQALGLGLQFLLWYDEGEERNRGNFPPRFSGRQFPNYSSELNVNALELEDSALYLCASSGDRVETQYFGPGTRLLVL.

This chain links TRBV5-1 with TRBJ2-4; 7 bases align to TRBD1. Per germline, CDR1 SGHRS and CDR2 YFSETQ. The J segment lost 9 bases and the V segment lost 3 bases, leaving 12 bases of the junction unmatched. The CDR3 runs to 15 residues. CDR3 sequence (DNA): TGCGCCAGCAGCTACTCCGACAGGGATGTACCCATTCAGTACTTC. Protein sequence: CASSYSDRDVPIQYF.

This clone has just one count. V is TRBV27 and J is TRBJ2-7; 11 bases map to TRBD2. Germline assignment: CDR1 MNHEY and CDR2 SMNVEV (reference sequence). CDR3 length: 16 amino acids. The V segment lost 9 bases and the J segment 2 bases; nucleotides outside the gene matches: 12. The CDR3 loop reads CASSLAGVTQAYEQYF. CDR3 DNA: TGTGCCAGTTCACTAGCGGGGGTTACCCAAGCCTACGAGCAGTACTTC.

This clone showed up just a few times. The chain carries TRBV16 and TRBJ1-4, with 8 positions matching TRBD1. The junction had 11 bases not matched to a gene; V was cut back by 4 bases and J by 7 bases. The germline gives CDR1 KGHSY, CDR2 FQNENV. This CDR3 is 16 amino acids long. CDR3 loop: CASSPLTGVNGEKLFF. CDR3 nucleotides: TGTGCCAGCAGCCCACTGACAGGGGTTAATGGTGAAAAACTGTTTTTT. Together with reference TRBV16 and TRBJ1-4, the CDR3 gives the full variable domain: GEEVAQTPKHLVRGEGQKAKLYCAPIKGHSYVFWYQQVLKNEFKFLISFQNENVFDETGMPKERFSAKCLPNSPCSLEIQATKLEDSAVYFCASSPLTGVNGEKLFFGSGTQLSVL.